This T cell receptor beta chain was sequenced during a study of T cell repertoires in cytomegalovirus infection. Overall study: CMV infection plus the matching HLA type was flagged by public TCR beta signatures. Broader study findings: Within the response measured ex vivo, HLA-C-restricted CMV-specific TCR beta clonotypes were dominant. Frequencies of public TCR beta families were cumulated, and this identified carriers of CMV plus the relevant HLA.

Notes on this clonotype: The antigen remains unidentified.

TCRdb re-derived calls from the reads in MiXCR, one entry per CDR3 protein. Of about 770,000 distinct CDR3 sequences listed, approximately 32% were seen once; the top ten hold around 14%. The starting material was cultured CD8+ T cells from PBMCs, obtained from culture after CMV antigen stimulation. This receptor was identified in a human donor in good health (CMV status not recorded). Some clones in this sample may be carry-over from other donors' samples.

CDR3: CASRRGRRQPQHF. The CDR3 bases are TGTGCCAGCAGAAGGGGGCGCAGGCAGCCCCAGCATTTT. The V call is TRBV28, the J call TRBJ1-5, with 7 bases lining up with TRBD1. V lost 6 bases to trimming and J lost 7 bases; unmatched junction nucleotides: 6. The germline V gene encodes CDR1 MDHEN and CDR2 SYDVKM. CDR3 length: 13 residues.